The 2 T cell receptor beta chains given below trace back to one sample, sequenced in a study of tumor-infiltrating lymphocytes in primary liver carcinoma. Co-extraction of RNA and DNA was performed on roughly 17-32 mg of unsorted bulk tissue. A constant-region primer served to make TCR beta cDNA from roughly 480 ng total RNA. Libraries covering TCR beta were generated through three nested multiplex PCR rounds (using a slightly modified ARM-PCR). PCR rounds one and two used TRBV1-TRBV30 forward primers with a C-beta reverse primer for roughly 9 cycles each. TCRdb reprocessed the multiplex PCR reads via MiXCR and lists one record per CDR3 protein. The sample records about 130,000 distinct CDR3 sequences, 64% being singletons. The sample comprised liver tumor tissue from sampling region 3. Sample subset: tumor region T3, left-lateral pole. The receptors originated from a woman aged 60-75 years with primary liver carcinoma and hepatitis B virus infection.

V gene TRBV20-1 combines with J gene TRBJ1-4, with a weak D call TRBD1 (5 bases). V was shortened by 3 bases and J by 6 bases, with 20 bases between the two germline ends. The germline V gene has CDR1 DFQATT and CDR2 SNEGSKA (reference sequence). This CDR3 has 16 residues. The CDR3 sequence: CSASGLTEAHHEKLFF. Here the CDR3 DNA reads TGCAGTGCTAGCGGGCTGACAGAGGCCCATCATGAAAAACTGTTTTTT.

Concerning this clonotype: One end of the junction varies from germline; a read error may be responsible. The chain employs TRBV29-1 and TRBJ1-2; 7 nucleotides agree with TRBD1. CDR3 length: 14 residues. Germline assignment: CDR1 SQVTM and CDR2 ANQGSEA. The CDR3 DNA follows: TGTAGCATTGGAGGGAACACAGGGGATCGCGGCTACACCTTC. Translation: CSIGGNTGDRGYTF. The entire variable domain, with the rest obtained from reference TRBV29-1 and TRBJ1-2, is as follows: SAVISQKPSRDICQRGTSLTIQCQVDSQVTMMFWYRQQPGQSLTLIATANQGSEATYESGFVIDKFPISRPNLTFSTLTVSNMSPEDSSIYLCSIGGNTGDRGYTFGSGTRLTVV.